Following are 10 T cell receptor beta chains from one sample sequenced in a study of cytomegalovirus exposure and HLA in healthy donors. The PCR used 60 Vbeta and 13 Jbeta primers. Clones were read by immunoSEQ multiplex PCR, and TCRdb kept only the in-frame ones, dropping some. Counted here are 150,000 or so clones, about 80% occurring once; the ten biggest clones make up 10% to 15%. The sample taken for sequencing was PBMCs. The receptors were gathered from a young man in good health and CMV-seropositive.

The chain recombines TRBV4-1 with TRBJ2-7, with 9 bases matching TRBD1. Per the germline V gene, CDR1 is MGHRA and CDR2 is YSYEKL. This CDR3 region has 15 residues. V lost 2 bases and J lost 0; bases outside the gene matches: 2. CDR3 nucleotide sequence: TGCGCCAGCAGCCAAACGACAGGGGGCTCCTACGAGCAGTACTTC. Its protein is CASSQTTGGSYEQYF.

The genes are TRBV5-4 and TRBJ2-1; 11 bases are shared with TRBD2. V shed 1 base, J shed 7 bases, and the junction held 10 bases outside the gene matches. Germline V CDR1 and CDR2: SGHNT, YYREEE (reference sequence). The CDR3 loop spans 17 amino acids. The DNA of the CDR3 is TGTGCCAGCAGCTTGCCGGCTAGCGGGAGGATGGGGAATGAGCAGTTCTTC. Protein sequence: CASSLPASGRMGNEQFF.

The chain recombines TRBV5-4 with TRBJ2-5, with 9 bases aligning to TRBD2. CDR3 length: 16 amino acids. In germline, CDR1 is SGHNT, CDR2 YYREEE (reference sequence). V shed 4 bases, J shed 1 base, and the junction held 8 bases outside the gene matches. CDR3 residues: CASSPKAREGQETQYF. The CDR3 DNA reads TGTGCCAGCAGCCCAAAGGCGCGGGAGGGCCAAGAGACCCAGTACTTC.

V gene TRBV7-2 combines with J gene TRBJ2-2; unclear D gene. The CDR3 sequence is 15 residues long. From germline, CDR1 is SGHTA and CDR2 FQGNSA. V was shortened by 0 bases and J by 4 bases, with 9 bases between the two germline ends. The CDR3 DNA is TGTGCCAGCAGCTTAGCGCTGCACATCACCGGGGAGCTGTTTTTT. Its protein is CASSLALHITGELFF.

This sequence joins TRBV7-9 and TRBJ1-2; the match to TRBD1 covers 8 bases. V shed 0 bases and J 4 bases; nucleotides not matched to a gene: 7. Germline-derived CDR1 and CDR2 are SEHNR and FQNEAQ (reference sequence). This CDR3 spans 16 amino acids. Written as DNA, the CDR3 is TGTGCCAGCAGCTTAGCGTTGGGACAGGTACCCTATGGCTACACCTTC. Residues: CASSLALGQVPYGYTF.

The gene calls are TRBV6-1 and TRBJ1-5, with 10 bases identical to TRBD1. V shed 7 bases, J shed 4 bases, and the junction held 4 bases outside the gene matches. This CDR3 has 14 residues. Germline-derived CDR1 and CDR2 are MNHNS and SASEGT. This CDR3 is CASKGTGENQPQHF. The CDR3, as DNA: TGTGCCAGCAAAGGGACAGGGGAGAATCAGCCCCAGCATTTT.

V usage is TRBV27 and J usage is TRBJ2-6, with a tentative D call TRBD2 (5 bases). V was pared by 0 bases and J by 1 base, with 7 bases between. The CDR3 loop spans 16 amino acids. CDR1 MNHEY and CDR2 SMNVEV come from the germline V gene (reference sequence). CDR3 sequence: CASSLSSGSGANVLTF. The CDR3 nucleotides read TGTGCCAGCAGTTTATCCTCGGGGTCTGGGGCCAACGTCCTGACTTTC.

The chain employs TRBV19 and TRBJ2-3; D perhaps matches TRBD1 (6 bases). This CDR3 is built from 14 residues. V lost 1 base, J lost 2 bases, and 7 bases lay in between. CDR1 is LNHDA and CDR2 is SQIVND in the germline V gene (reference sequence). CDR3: CASSIGTVTDTQYF. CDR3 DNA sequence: TGTGCCAGTAGTATAGGGACAGTCACAGATACGCAGTATTTT.

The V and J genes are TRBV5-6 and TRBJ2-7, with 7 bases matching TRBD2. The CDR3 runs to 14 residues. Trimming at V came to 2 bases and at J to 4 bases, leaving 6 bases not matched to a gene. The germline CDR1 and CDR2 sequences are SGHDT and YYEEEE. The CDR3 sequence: CASSFLGGSYEQYF. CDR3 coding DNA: TGTGCCAGCAGCTTTTTAGGCGGGAGTTACGAGCAGTACTTC. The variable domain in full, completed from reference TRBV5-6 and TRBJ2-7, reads DAGVTQSPTHLIKTRGQQVTLRCSPKSGHDTVSWYQQALGQGPQFIFQYYEEEERQRGNFPDRFSGHQFPNYSSELNVNALLLGDSALYLCASSFLGGSYEQYFGPGTRLTVT.

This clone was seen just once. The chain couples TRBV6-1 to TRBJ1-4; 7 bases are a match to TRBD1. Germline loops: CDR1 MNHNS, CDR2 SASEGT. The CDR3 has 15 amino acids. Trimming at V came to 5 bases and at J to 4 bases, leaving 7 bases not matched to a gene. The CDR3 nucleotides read TGTGCCAGCAGTATACAGGGGTTCGGTAATGAAAAACTGTTTTTT. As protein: CASSIQGFGNEKLFF.